The 2 T cell receptor beta chains below all came from one sample that was sequenced in a study of post-analysis software for immune sequencing data. Study findings and constraints: In patients, TRBV5-6, TRBV5-1 and TRBV20-1 belonged to five TRBV segments found more frequently than in controls.

These receptors' targets are unknown. Unique molecular identifiers featured in each of the TCR beta cDNA libraries. In TCRdb, the PCR reads were re-called with MiXCR into one record per CDR3 protein. This sample has some 690,000 distinct CDR3 sequences, with around 64% found just once. The sequenced material came from blood. Receptors were obtained from a girl aged 2-15 years with multiple sclerosis.

The V gene is TRBV6-2 or TRBV6-3, the J gene TRBJ2-1, with 8 bases aligning to TRBD2. V lost 6 bases, J lost 3 bases, and 7 bases stayed unmatched. Germline-derived CDR1 and CDR2 are MNHEY and SVGEGT. This CDR3 has 15 residues. CDR3 in amino acids: CASRARGLDYNEQFF. The CDR3 coding sequence is TGTGCCAGCAGAGCCCGGGGACTAGACTACAATGAGCAGTTCTTC.

The sample holds many counts of this clonotype. The chain carries TRBV20-1 and TRBJ2-7; D perhaps matches TRBD2 (5 bases). Trimming left V 4 bases short and J 2 bases short, with 15 bases between. The CDR3 totals 14 residues. From germline, CDR1 is DFQATT and CDR2 SNEGSKA (reference sequence). CDR3 amino acids: CSAKLAPVTYEQYF. CDR3 DNA sequence: TGCAGTGCTAAGTTAGCGCCCGTTACCTACGAGCAGTACTTC.